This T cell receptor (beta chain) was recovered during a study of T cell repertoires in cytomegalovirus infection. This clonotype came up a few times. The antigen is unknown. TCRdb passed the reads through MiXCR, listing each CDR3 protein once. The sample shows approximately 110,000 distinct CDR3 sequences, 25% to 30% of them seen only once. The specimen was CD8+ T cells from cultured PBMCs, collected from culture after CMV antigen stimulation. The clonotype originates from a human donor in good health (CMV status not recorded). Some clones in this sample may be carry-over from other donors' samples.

The CDR3 sequence: CATEGDLYNEQFF. CDR3 nucleotide sequence: TGTGCCACCGAGGGGGACCTCTACAATGAGCAGTTCTTC. The J gene is TRBJ2-1, the V gene TRBV10-3, with a possible D match to TRBD1 (6 bases). V was clipped by 10 bases and J by 3 bases, with 13 bases between them. Germline lookup yields CDR1 ENHRY and CDR2 SYGVKD. This CDR3 comprises 13 residues.